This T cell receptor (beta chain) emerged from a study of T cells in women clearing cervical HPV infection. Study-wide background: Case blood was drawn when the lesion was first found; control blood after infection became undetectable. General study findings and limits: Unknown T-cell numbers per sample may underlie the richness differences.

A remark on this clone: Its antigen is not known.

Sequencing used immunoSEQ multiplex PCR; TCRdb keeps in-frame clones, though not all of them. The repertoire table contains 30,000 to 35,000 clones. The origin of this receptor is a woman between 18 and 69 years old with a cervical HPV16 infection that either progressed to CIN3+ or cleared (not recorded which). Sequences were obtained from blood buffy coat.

CDR3 DNA (partial): TGCAGTGCTACCCTTCCTTCAGGGAACGGAGAGACC. Its protein product is CSATLPSGNGET. The entire CDR3 is CSATLPSGNGETQYF. The rearrangement links TRBV20-1 to TRBJ2-5; TRBD1 is a possible D gene (5 bases). The read ends 3 residues shy of where the CDR3 ends; the end is completed using the germline J gene. With 4 bases removed from V and 4 bases from J, the gap between germline ends came to 19 bases. CDR1 DFQATT and CDR2 SNEGSKA come from the germline V gene (reference sequence). There are 15 residues in the CDR3.